The 30 T cell receptor beta chains below were found in one sample sequenced in a study of STAT5B mutations in CD4+ large granular lymphocyte leukemia. Here immunoSEQ multiplex PCR was the method, and the copy in TCRdb shows in-frame clones only, minus some. Of 20,000 or so clones listed, about 81% were seen once; the top ten hold under 15%. The source material was CD4+ T cells from blood buffy coats. These receptor sequences come from a human donor in good health.

The table lists this clone with a count of one. The chain has TRBV7-9 and TRBJ2-3, with D perhaps matching TRBD1 (5 bases). Trimming pared 5 bases from V and 8 bases from J, leaving 14 bases between. This CDR3 has 13 amino acids. Per germline, CDR1 SEHNR and CDR2 FQNEAQ (reference sequence). The CDR3, as DNA: TGTGCCAGCAGCGATCTAGGGGCCGTTACGCAGTATTTT. Encoded protein: CASSDLGAVTQYF.

The chain has TRBV18 and TRBJ2-1, with D possibly TRBD1 on 6 matching bases. The CDR3 runs to 14 residues. V gave up 2 bases and J gave up 3 bases, with 8 bases separating them. Germline assignment: CDR1 KGHSH and CDR2 LQKENI. CDR3 DNA sequence: TGTGCCAGCTCACCAAAACAGGGCTACAATGAGCAGTTCTTC. Its protein is CASSPKQGYNEQFF.

V and J are TRBV2 and TRBJ1-4; TRBD1 is a possible D gene (6 bases). The CDR3 consists of 14 residues. From germline, CDR1 is SNHLY and CDR2 FYNNEI. Trimming pared 9 bases from V and 6 bases from J, leaving 17 bases between. CDR3 protein: CASRGAQRDEKLFF. Written as DNA, the CDR3 is TGTGCCAGTAGGGGGGCGCAAAGGGATGAAAAACTGTTTTTT.

V and J are TRBV6-5 and TRBJ2-5; no clear D gene. V shed 6 bases and J shed 4 bases, with 15 bases lying between them. The CDR3 has 14 residues. Germline CDR1 and CDR2: MNHEY and SVGAGI. Here the CDR3 DNA reads TGTGCCAGCAGGTCCCAAGTGGGTGGAGAGACCCAGTACTTC. Its protein is CASRSQVGGETQYF.

V gene TRBV30 combines with J gene TRBJ1-3, with TRBD1 identical over 8 bases. Germline V gene data show CDR1 as GTSNPN and CDR2 as SVGIG (reference sequence). Losses at the gene ends were 4 bases for V and 3 bases for J; bases not matched to a gene: 17. This CDR3 is 18 amino acids long. The CDR3 DNA follows: TGTGCCTGGATTCCTCCCCTGGACAGGGTTATGAGTGGAAACACCATATATTTT. Protein: CAWIPPLDRVMSGNTIYF.

This sequence joins TRBV5-4 and TRBJ2-2, with D unresolved. Trimming cost V 0 bases and J 7 bases, with 10 bases left between them. CDR1 is SGHNT and CDR2 is YYREEE in the germline V gene (reference sequence). This CDR3 has 14 amino acids. CDR3 residues: CASSLANSGGELFF. CDR3 sequence (DNA): TGTGCCAGCAGCTTGGCCAACTCCGGCGGGGAGCTGTTTTTT.

The chain is built from TRBV19 and TRBJ2-1; 13 nucleotides line up with TRBD2. Trimming at V came to 4 bases and at J to 12 bases, leaving 6 bases not matched to a gene. Germline CDR1 reads LNHDA; CDR2 reads SQIVND (reference sequence). This CDR3 is 14 amino acids long. CDR3 coding DNA: TGTGCCAGTAGTAAAACTAGCGGGAGGGAAGGGCAGTTCTTC. This gives the protein CASSKTSGREGQFF. Full variable domain (outside the CDR3, taken from reference TRBV19 and TRBJ2-1): DGGITQSPKYLFRKEGQNVTLSCEQNLNHDAMYWYRQDPGQGLRLIYYSQIVNDFQKGDIAEGYSVSREKKESFPLTVTSAQKNPTAFYLCASSKTSGREGQFFGPGTRLTVL.

The gene calls are TRBV29-1 and TRBJ1-1; weak D call: TRBD1 (5 bases). The CDR3 is 12 residues long. CDR1 and CDR2 from the germline V gene are SQVTM and ANQGSEA. Trimming pared 6 bases from V and 5 bases from J, leaving 13 bases between. CDR3 in amino acids: CSVGHGGTEAFF. The CDR3 DNA sequence: TGCAGCGTGGGGCACGGGGGGACTGAAGCTTTCTTT.

This clone appeared once. CDR3 sequence: CASRGQGPYGYTF. DNA of the CDR3: TGTGCCAGTAGGGGACAGGGCCCCTATGGCTACACCTTC. J is TRBJ1-2 and V is TRBV19, with 9 bases aligning to TRBD1. The CDR3 loop spans 13 amino acids. The germline V gene has CDR1 LNHDA and CDR2 SQIVND (reference sequence). V trimming: 6 bases; J trimming: 4 bases; junction bases outside the gene matches: 3.

This clone has a single count. The gene calls are TRBV2 and TRBJ2-3; TRBD2 agrees at 10 bases. There are 17 residues in the CDR3. V gave up 2 bases and J gave up 2 bases; unmatched junction bases: 7. Germline V gene data show CDR1 as SNHLY and CDR2 as FYNNEI. The CDR3 region has the DNA TGTGCCAGCAGTGAACTAGCACTAGCGGGAAACACAGATACGCAGTATTTT. Translated, it gives CASSELALAGNTDTQYF.

The chain employs TRBV9 and TRBJ2-7, with D unresolved. The V end was cut by 4 bases, the J end by 5 bases, with 7 bases between. The CDR3 runs to 11 residues. Germline CDR1 and CDR2: SGDLS and YYNGEE. The chain's CDR3 is CASSLRDEQYF. As DNA, the CDR3 is TGTGCCAGCAGCCTACGCGACGAGCAGTACTTC.

The count of this clone is one. The chain recombines TRBV6-6 with TRBJ2-7; D remains unclear. Germline V gene sequence: CDR1 MNHNY, CDR2 SVGAGI (reference sequence). CDR3 length: 15 residues. V dropped 3 bases and J dropped 6 bases, with 18 bases sitting between them. CDR3 bases: TGTGCCAGCAGTTATGCGGCGGAAAGAACCTCCGAGCAGTACTTC. Amino acid sequence: CASSYAAERTSEQYF.

The genes are TRBV29-1 and TRBJ2-2, with 7 bases matching TRBD2. Germline-derived CDR1 and CDR2 are SQVTM and ANQGSEA. The length of the CDR3 is 15 residues. V was pared by 2 bases and J by 7 bases, with 10 bases of the junction left unmatched. The chain's CDR3 is CSVEPLASRYGELFF. CDR3 coding DNA: TGCAGCGTTGAACCACTAGCGAGTCGGTACGGGGAGCTGTTTTTT.

This clone came up once. The J gene is TRBJ1-2, the V gene TRBV5-1, with TRBD1 matching 8 bases. This CDR3 has 14 residues. Trimming took 4 bases from V and 5 from J; bases not matched to a gene: 7. The germline gives CDR1 SGHRS, CDR2 YFSETQ. The DNA for the CDR3 is TGCGCCAGCAGCACCTCAGGGACAGGTTATGGCTACACCTTC. The encoded protein is CASSTSGTGYGYTF.

The chain has TRBV7-8 and TRBJ2-5; D perhaps matches TRBD1 (6 bases). This CDR3 is 14 amino acids long. V was trimmed by 7 bases and J by 4 bases, leaving 16 bases between them. Germline assignment: CDR1 SGHVS and CDR2 FQNEAQ. The DNA for the CDR3 is TGTGCCAGCACCCCAGGGGTGGGGACAGAGACCCAGTACTTC. Amino acid sequence: CASTPGVGTETQYF. Variable domain in full (rest from reference TRBV7-8 and TRBJ2-5): GAGVSQSPRYKVAKRGQDVALRCDPISGHVSLFWYQQALGQGPEFLTYFQNEAQLDKSGLPSDRFFAERPEGSVSTLKIQRTQQEDSAVYLCASTPGVGTETQYFGPGTRLLVL.

The chain has TRBV6-5 and TRBJ2-7; 9 bases fit TRBD2. CDR1 MNHEY and CDR2 SVGAGI come from the germline V gene. The CDR3 runs 13 residues. After removal of 8 bases from V and 5 bases from J, the junction contained 7 bases not matched to a gene. CDR3 nucleotide sequence: TGTGCCAGCGCGGGAGGGTCTTTCCACGAGCAGTACTTC. This gives the protein CASAGGSFHEQYF.

This chain joins TRBV4-1 and TRBJ2-1; D is tentatively TRBD1 or TRBD2 (5 bases each). Per the germline V gene, CDR1 is MGHRA and CDR2 is YSYEKL. V was clipped by 1 base and J by 10 bases, with 23 bases between them. This CDR3 region has 17 residues. CDR3 loop: CASSQARDRPTRGEQFF. The CDR3 region has the DNA TGCGCCAGCAGCCAAGCACGGGACCGCCCAACTAGAGGCGAGCAGTTCTTC.

This rearrangement joins TRBV5-6 to TRBJ2-5, with D perhaps being TRBD1 or TRBD2 (5 bases each). The V end was cut by 0 bases, the J end by 2 bases, with 17 bases between. Per germline, CDR1 SGHDT and CDR2 YYEEEE. CDR3 size: 17 residues. This CDR3 reads CASSLDRGSNQQETQYF. The CDR3, as DNA: TGTGCCAGCAGCTTGGATCGGGGCTCGAACCAGCAAGAGACCCAGTACTTC.

This sequence joins TRBV13 and TRBJ1-1; D is perhaps TRBD1 (6 bases). Germline CDR1 and CDR2: PRHDT and FYEKMQ (reference sequence). This CDR3 is built from 17 residues. V lost 1 base and J lost 0, with 15 bases in between. CDR3 in amino acids: CASSLERGGSMNTEAFF. DNA of the CDR3: TGTGCCAGCAGCTTAGAGAGGGGGGGGAGTATGAACACTGAAGCTTTCTTT.

V and J are TRBV29-1 and TRBJ2-5; 10 nucleotides align to TRBD1. The assigned J gene may be wrong: the sequence end matches TRBJ2-7 better. Germline CDR1 reads SQVTM; CDR2 reads ANQGSEA. The CDR3 is made up of 14 amino acids. CDR3 residues: CSVEVGQGPYEQYF. The CDR3, as DNA: TGCAGCGTTGAGGTGGGACAGGGGCCCTACGAGCAGTACTTC.

V is TRBV5-1 and J is TRBJ2-5; 8 bases map to TRBD1. There are 15 residues in the CDR3. Losses at the gene ends were 3 bases for V and 2 bases for J; bases not matched to a gene: 6. From germline, CDR1 is SGHRS and CDR2 YFSETQ. CDR3 bases: TGCGCCAGCAGCTCTGGACAGGGCGCTCAAGAGACCCAGTACTTC. This encodes CASSSGQGAQETQYF. The whole variable domain, remainder taken from reference TRBV5-1 and TRBJ2-5, is KAGVTQTPRYLIKTRGQQVTLSCSPISGHRSVSWYQQTPGQGLQFLFEYFSETQRNKGNFPGRFSGRQFSNSRSEMNVSTLELGDSALYLCASSSGQGAQETQYFGPGTRLLVL.

This clone has a handful of counts. The V call is TRBV5-4, the J call TRBJ2-1; the match to TRBD1 covers 8 bases. The CDR3 is 16 amino acids. The ends lost 4 bases at V and 4 bases at J; junction bases unmatched: 10. Germline assignment: CDR1 SGHNT and CDR2 YYREEE (reference sequence). The CDR3 bases are TGTGCCAGCAGCGCCCAGGGGGCCAACGTGTACAATGAGCAGTTCTTC. Translated: CASSAQGANVYNEQFF. The full variable domain, its missing parts supplied by reference TRBV5-4 and TRBJ2-1, is ETGVTQSPTHLIKTRGQQVTLRCSSQSGHNTVSWYQQALGQGPQFIFQYYREEENGRGNFPPRFSGLQFPNYSSELNVNALELDDSALYLCASSAQGANVYNEQFFGPGTRLTVL.

This chain uses TRBV6-5 with TRBJ1-2; a possible D gene is TRBD1 (5 bases). The CDR3 is 13 residues long. In germline, CDR1 is MNHEY, CDR2 SVGAGI. Deletions cut 2 bases from V and 5 bases from J, with 9 bases between. The CDR3 protein is CASSYGGVYGYTF. The CDR3 region has the DNA TGTGCCAGCAGTTACGGGGGGGTGTATGGCTACACCTTC.

This rearrangement joins TRBV6-5 to TRBJ2-7; 9 bases are shared with TRBD2. The CDR3 is 15 amino acids. With V trimmed by 8 bases and J by 3 bases, 11 bases remained unmatched. Germline values: CDR1 MNHEY, CDR2 SVGAGI. The chain's CDR3 is CASGGFAGGFYEQYF. CDR3 nucleotides: TGTGCCAGCGGGGGTTTCGCGGGAGGGTTCTACGAGCAGTACTTC.

The chain joins TRBV4-1 to TRBJ1-1; D is unresolved. Germline V gene sequence: CDR1 MGHRA, CDR2 YSYEKL. The length of the CDR3 is 14 residues. Trimming took off 2 bases at V and 0 bases at J, with 7 bases between the two ends. The CDR3 loop is CASSQMSVNTEAFF. CDR3 DNA sequence: TGCGCCAGCAGCCAAATGAGTGTGAACACTGAAGCTTTCTTT.

The chain is built from TRBV6-5 and TRBJ1-2, with 7 nucleotides matching TRBD1. Germline V gene sequence: CDR1 MNHEY, CDR2 SVGAGI. This CDR3 comprises 14 residues. J was trimmed by 8 bases and V by 0 bases; bases with no gene match: 6. In DNA form, the CDR3 reads TGTGCCAGCAGTTACTCGAACAGGGGAAGCGGCTACACCTTC. Amino acids: CASSYSNRGSGYTF.

The V and J genes are TRBV4-1 and TRBJ1-5, with TRBD1 as a possible D gene (5 bases). From germline, CDR1 is MGHRA and CDR2 YSYEKL. There are 16 residues in the CDR3. V was clipped by 1 base and J by 1 base, with 11 bases between them. This chain's CDR3 is CASSQAGYDSNQPQHF. The CDR3 bases are TGCGCCAGCAGCCAAGCAGGGTACGACAGCAATCAGCCCCAGCATTTT.

This clone was seen more than once but under ten times. This chain joins TRBV2 and TRBJ2-7; D may be TRBD1 or TRBD2 (6 bases each). The CDR3 is 15 amino acids. The V end lost 1 base, the J end lost 2 bases, and 12 bases lay between the germline ends. Germline V lookup: CDR1 SNHLY, CDR2 FYNNEI. The CDR3 spells CASSEGGGGTYEQYF. In nucleotides, the CDR3 is TGTGCCAGCAGTGAAGGAGGGGGAGGCACCTACGAGCAGTACTTC. The whole variable domain, filled in from reference TRBV2 and TRBJ2-7, reads EPEVTQTPSHQVTQMGQEVILRCVPISNHLYFYWYRQILGQKVEFLVSFYNNEISEKSEIFDDQFSVERPDGSNFTLKIRSTKLEDSAMYFCASSEGGGGTYEQYFGPGTRLTVT.

V is TRBV6-1 and J is TRBJ1-5; D call uncertain. V was shortened by 2 bases and J by 2 bases, with 7 bases between the two germline ends. Germline V CDR1 and CDR2: MNHNS, SASEGT. This CDR3 has 14 amino acids. CDR3 sequence reads: CASSERVGNQPQHF. DNA for the CDR3: TGTGCCAGCAGTGAAAGGGTCGGCAATCAGCCCCAGCATTTT.

The rearrangement joins TRBV29-1 to TRBJ1-1; D might be TRBD1 (6 bases). Germline loops: CDR1 SQVTM, CDR2 ANQGSEA. V dropped 6 bases and J dropped 5 bases, with 13 bases sitting between them. This CDR3 comprises 12 residues. The DNA of the CDR3 is TGCAGCGTCGTGGGGCAGGGGACTGAAGCTTTCTTT. Translated: CSVVGQGTEAFF.